Each of the 10 T cell receptor beta chains below was sequenced from the same sample in a study of blood T cell repertoires in COVID-19. Profiling relied on immunoSEQ multiplex PCR, and the TCRdb table lists in-frame clones only, not all of them. The sample contains some 150,000 clones, around 84% of which appear only once. The sequenced material came from peripheral blood. The origin of the receptors is a human donor in a cohort sampled during active COVID-19.

Points on this clone: The same CDR3 also results from other DNA sequences found in this sample. The chain combines TRBV10-3 with TRBJ2-3; 8 bases match TRBD2. J was trimmed by 0 bases and V by 2 bases; bases with no gene match: 1. The CDR3 extends over 15 amino acids. CDR1 is ENHRY and CDR2 is SYGVKD in the germline V gene. CDR3 residues: CAISETSGSTDTQYF. In nucleotides, the CDR3 is TGTGCCATCAGTGAGACTAGCGGTAGCACAGATACGCAGTATTTT.

The genes are TRBV28 and TRBJ1-1, with no clear D. The CDR3 runs to 14 residues. CDR1 is MDHEN and CDR2 is SYDVKM in the germline V gene. Trimming removed 2 bases from V and 6 bases from J, with 13 bases in between. Here the CDR3 DNA reads TGTGCCAGCAGTTTACCGGGCCCGGGGTCTGAAGCTTTCTTT. This codes for CASSLPGPGSEAFF.

The chain carries TRBV29-1 and TRBJ2-7; a possible D gene is TRBD2 (5 bases). Trimming shortened V by 6 bases and J by 3 bases, and 9 bases separated the two germline ends. CDR3 length equals 11 residues. From germline, CDR1 is SQVTM and CDR2 ANQGSEA. The CDR3 loop reads CSVAEGYEQYF. The CDR3 DNA follows: TGCAGCGTGGCCGAGGGCTACGAGCAGTACTTC.

V gene TRBV7-9 combines with J gene TRBJ1-1; TRBD1 agrees at 9 bases. Trimming cost V 5 bases and J 0 bases; bases outside gene matches: 4. Per germline, CDR1 SEHNR and CDR2 FQNEAQ (reference sequence). This CDR3 is 15 amino acids long. The CDR3 nucleotides are TGTGCCAGCAGCCCCGGGACAGGGATGAACACTGAAGCTTTCTTT. It encodes CASSPGTGMNTEAFF.

This chain uses TRBV7-2 with TRBJ1-5; D may be TRBD1 (5 bases). CDR3 length equals 16 residues. V was cut by 1 base and J by 2 bases, with 12 bases left in between. Germline CDR1 is SGHTA and CDR2 is FQGNSA. The DNA for the CDR3 is TGTGCCAGCAGCTTAGACCCAGGGAGGCGCAATCAGCCCCAGCATTTT. Residues: CASSLDPGRRNQPQHF.

This clone has more than one count but fewer than ten. The V and J genes are TRBV2 and TRBJ2-2; 7 bases match TRBD1. V shed 2 bases, J shed 5 bases, and the junction held 14 bases outside the gene matches. Germline-derived CDR1 and CDR2 are SNHLY and FYNNEI. The CDR3 contains 18 residues. This chain's CDR3 is CASSESARRGIRTGELFF. CDR3 DNA: TGTGCCAGCAGTGAAAGTGCGCGCAGGGGGATTAGGACCGGGGAGCTGTTTTTT. The variable domain in full, completed from reference TRBV2 and TRBJ2-2, reads EPEVTQTPSHQVTQMGQEVILRCVPISNHLYFYWYRQILGQKVEFLVSFYNNEISEKSEIFDDQFSVERPDGSNFTLKIRSTKLEDSAMYFCASSESARRGIRTGELFFGEGSRLTVL.

The rearrangement links TRBV28 to TRBJ1-2, with a possible D match to TRBD1 (5 bases). The CDR3 consists of 15 residues. From germline, CDR1 is MDHEN and CDR2 SYDVKM. The V end lost 3 bases, the J end lost 0 bases, and 11 bases lay between the germline ends. CDR3 in amino acids: CASSFHDRANYGYTF. DNA for the CDR3: TGTGCCAGCAGTTTTCATGACAGAGCTAACTATGGCTACACCTTC.

The V gene is TRBV25-1, the J gene TRBJ1-5, with 7 bases identical to TRBD1. Germline CDR1 reads MGHDK; CDR2 reads SYGVNS. J gave up 6 bases and V 7 bases, and 9 bases lay outside the gene matches. The CDR3 sequence is 14 residues long. DNA for the CDR3: TGTGCCAGCAAGGAAAGGGGGCCCTTTCAGCCCCAGCATTTT. The encoded protein is CASKERGPFQPQHF. Based on the CDR3 plus reference TRBV25-1 and TRBJ1-5, the full variable domain is EADIYQTPRYLVIGTGKKITLECSQTMGHDKMYWYQQDPGMELHLIHYSYGVNSTEKGDLSSESTVSRIRTEHFPLTLESARPSHTSQYLCASKERGPFQPQHFGDGTRLSIL.

The rearrangement uses TRBV14 and TRBJ2-2; the D gene is possibly TRBD1 (6 bases). The germline V gene has CDR1 SGHDN and CDR2 FVKESK. V was clipped by 6 bases and J by 2 bases, with 13 bases between them. This CDR3 has 15 residues. Written as DNA, the CDR3 is TGTGCCAGCAGTCTTAACAGGGACAACACCGGGGAGCTGTTTTTT. It encodes CASSLNRDNTGELFF.

The gene calls are TRBV4-3 and TRBJ2-1; 9 nucleotides agree with TRBD2. CDR1 is LGHNA, CDR2 YSLEER, per germline. The V segment lost 0 bases and the J segment 0 bases; nucleotides outside the gene matches: 12. This CDR3 contains 20 residues. The CDR3 DNA is TGCGCCAGCAGCCAAGATTTAGGCGCGGGGGGGCCTAGCTCCTACAATGAGCAGTTCTTC. Its protein product is CASSQDLGAGGPSSYNEQFF.